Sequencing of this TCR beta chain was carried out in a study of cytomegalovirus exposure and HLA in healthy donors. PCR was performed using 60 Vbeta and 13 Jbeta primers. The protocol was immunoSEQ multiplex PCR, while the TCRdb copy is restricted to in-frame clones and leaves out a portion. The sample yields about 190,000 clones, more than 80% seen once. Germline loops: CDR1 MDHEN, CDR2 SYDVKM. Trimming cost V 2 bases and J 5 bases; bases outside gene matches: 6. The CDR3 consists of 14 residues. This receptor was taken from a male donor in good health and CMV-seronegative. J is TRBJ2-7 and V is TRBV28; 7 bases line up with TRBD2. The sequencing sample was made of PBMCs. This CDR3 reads CASSLNGGTNEQYF. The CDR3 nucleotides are TGTGCCAGCAGTTTAAACGGGGGGACTAACGAGCAGTACTTC.